These 20 T cell receptor beta chains came from one sample sequenced in a study of radiotherapy plus CTLA-4 blockade in lung cancer. The table came from immunoSEQ multiplex PCR; TCRdb's copy has only in-frame clones and leaves some out. The table records 40,000 to 60,000 clones, 82% of them present only once. The sequenced sample was peripheral blood, obtained from a patient treated with radiotherapy plus ipilimumab. The receptors were gathered from a human donor with non-small cell lung cancer who had stable disease on radiotherapy plus ipilimumab.

This clone was detected a few times. This chain links TRBV27 with TRBJ1-1, with 9 bases identical to TRBD1. The CDR3 runs 12 residues. Trimming removed 8 bases from V and 11 bases from J; junction bases left unmatched: 9. In germline, CDR1 is MNHEY, CDR2 SMNVEV (reference sequence). The CDR3 loop is CASHPGQGRAFF. The CDR3, as DNA: TGTGCCAGCCATCCGGGACAGGGAAGGGCTTTCTTT.

CDR3 nucleotide sequence: TGCGCCAGCAGCCCCCAGGCGGGATCGGGAGAAAAACTGTTTTTT. This encodes CASSPQAGSGEKLFF. The V and J genes are TRBV4-3 and TRBJ1-4; D ambiguous. V was trimmed by 4 bases and J by 8 bases, leaving 17 bases between them. CDR1 and CDR2 from the germline V gene are LGHNA and YSLEER. This CDR3 is built from 15 residues.

The chain carries TRBV27 and TRBJ2-3, with D possibly TRBD1 on 5 matching bases. Germline V lookup: CDR1 MNHEY, CDR2 SMNVEV (reference sequence). The CDR3 runs to 16 residues. Trimming stripped 6 bases from V and 1 base from J, with 17 bases between. This CDR3 is CASRRNLGPRTDTQYF. Here the CDR3 DNA reads TGTGCCAGCAGACGCAACCTGGGGCCTCGCACAGATACGCAGTATTTT.

The gene calls are TRBV4-3 and TRBJ1-2; the D is unclear. The V and J ends lost 4 bases and 7 bases respectively, with 13 bases between them. This CDR3 is 13 amino acids long. Germline V CDR1 and CDR2: LGHNA, YSLEER. CDR3 bases: TGCGCCAGCAGCCTAGGAGAGGATACTGGCTACACCTTC. Protein sequence: CASSLGEDTGYTF.

This chain links TRBV6-1 with TRBJ1-5; 11 bases match TRBD1. J was trimmed by 5 bases and V by 4 bases; bases with no gene match: 1. Germline V gene data show CDR1 as MNHNS and CDR2 as SASEGT. The CDR3 runs 14 residues. CDR3: CASSGTGGYQPQHF. CDR3 bases: TGTGCCAGCAGTGGGACAGGGGGCTATCAGCCCCAGCATTTT.

This chain joins TRBV5-4 and TRBJ2-1; 11 bases fit TRBD2. Germline lookup yields CDR1 SGHNT and CDR2 YYREEE (reference sequence). The CDR3 spans 15 residues. V gave up 0 bases and J gave up 6 bases; unmatched junction bases: 2. CDR3 in DNA: TGTGCCAGCAGCTTGGTAGCGGGAGGGGGCAATGAGCAGTTCTTC. It encodes CASSLVAGGGNEQFF. The full variable domain, its missing parts supplied by reference TRBV5-4 and TRBJ2-1, is ETGVTQSPTHLIKTRGQQVTLRCSSQSGHNTVSWYQQALGQGPQFIFQYYREEENGRGNFPPRFSGLQFPNYSSELNVNALELDDSALYLCASSLVAGGGNEQFFGPGTRLTVL.

This rearrangement joins TRBV6-1 to TRBJ2-2; TRBD1 might be the D (5 bases). This CDR3 spans 15 amino acids. V dropped 6 bases and J dropped 0 bases, with 11 bases sitting between them. Germline-derived CDR1 and CDR2 are MNHNS and SASEGT. DNA of the CDR3: TGTGCCAGCAGAGCCCCAGGGTCGAACACCGGGGAGCTGTTTTTT. Amino acid sequence: CASRAPGSNTGELFF.

This chain joins TRBV6-1 and TRBJ2-7; a possible D gene is TRBD1 (6 bases). Between the trimmed V and J ends, which lost 7 bases and 5 bases, there was a span of 21 bases. Germline V gene lookup returns CDR1 MNHNS and CDR2 SASEGT. The CDR3 runs to 15 residues. This CDR3 reads CASTLLGAGFDEQYF. The CDR3 DNA reads TGTGCCAGCACCCTACTGGGGGCAGGTTTTGACGAGCAGTACTTC.

CDR3 sequence (DNA): TGTGCCAGCAGTTTCGGTATTACTAGCGGAGGAGCTCAGGAGCAGTACTTC. Residues: CASSFGITSGGAQEQYF. This chain connects TRBV27 to TRBJ2-5; 8 nucleotides agree with TRBD2. Germline CDR1 and CDR2: MNHEY and SMNVEV (reference sequence). Trimming took 3 bases from V and 11 from J; bases not matched to a gene: 20. The CDR3 has 17 amino acids.

This clone has a single count. The chain couples TRBV27 to TRBJ2-7; maybe TRBD1 (6 bases). Germline assignment: CDR1 MNHEY and CDR2 SMNVEV (reference sequence). This CDR3 has 13 amino acids. Trimming took 0 bases from V and 4 from J, leaving 7 bases between them. The CDR3 loop is CASSLSRGYEQYF. CDR3 coding DNA: TGTGCCAGCAGTTTATCGAGGGGGTACGAGCAGTACTTC.

The chain uses TRBV4-3 and TRBJ2-1, with D maybe TRBD2 (5 bases). The germline V gene encodes CDR1 LGHNA and CDR2 YSLEER. The CDR3 is made up of 15 amino acids. The V gene lost 0 bases and the J gene lost 4 bases, with 10 bases spanning the gap. The CDR3 DNA reads as TGCGCCAGCAGCCAAGATCTGAGCGGTTACAATGAGCAGTTCTTC. Protein sequence: CASSQDLSGYNEQFF.

The rearrangement links TRBV5-1 to TRBJ2-2; 8 bases align to TRBD1. Trimming took 4 bases from V and 7 from J; bases not matched to a gene: 9. Germline V gene data show CDR1 as SGHRS and CDR2 as YFSETQ. This CDR3 is 15 amino acids long. The CDR3 DNA is TGCGCCAGCAGCCTCCGAGACAGGGGTAACGGGGAGCTGTTTTTT. Residues: CASSLRDRGNGELFF.

V gene TRBV19 combines with J gene TRBJ2-1, with no clear D. CDR3 size: 16 residues. V lost 8 bases and J 0 bases, leaving 17 bases between the germline ends. Germline values: CDR1 LNHDA, CDR2 SQIVND (reference sequence). CDR3 protein: CASAPLYEFSYNEQFF. CDR3 DNA sequence: TGTGCCAGTGCTCCCCTCTATGAGTTCTCCTACAATGAGCAGTTCTTC.

J is TRBJ2-1 and V is TRBV13; maybe TRBD1 (5 bases). Germline CDR1 reads PRHDT; CDR2 reads FYEKMQ (reference sequence). The ends were cut back, 3 bases at V and 6 bases at J, with 15 bases in the middle. The CDR3 runs to 15 residues. CDR3 DNA sequence: TGTGCCAGCAGCTTTGCTCCAGGGATGGGCAATGAGCAGTTCTTC. Translation gives CASSFAPGMGNEQFF.

The chain couples TRBV7-9 to TRBJ2-2; 7 bases line up with TRBD1. With V trimmed by 5 bases and J by 6 bases, 6 bases remained unmatched. This CDR3 contains 14 residues. CDR1 is SEHNR and CDR2 is FQNEAQ in the germline V gene (reference sequence). As DNA, the CDR3 is TGTGCCAGCAGCCCGCAGGGGGTTGCCGGGGAGCTGTTTTTT. Translating gives CASSPQGVAGELFF.

The genes are TRBV10-3 and TRBJ2-1; the match to TRBD2 covers 13 bases. The V and J ends lost 0 bases and 5 bases, in that order; junction bases with no gene match: 4. The CDR3 runs to 17 residues. Germline assignment: CDR1 ENHRY and CDR2 SYGVKD. The CDR3 loop reads CAISESLAGGVDNEQFF. The CDR3 bases are TGTGCCATCAGTGAGTCACTAGCGGGAGGGGTCGACAATGAGCAGTTCTTC.

J is TRBJ2-1 and V is TRBV7-2; 12 bases are shared with TRBD2. The length of the CDR3 is 15 residues. Germline V gene sequence: CDR1 SGHTA, CDR2 FQGNSA. Germline trimming cut 5 bases from V and 9 bases from J; bases unmatched to any gene: 8. In DNA form, the CDR3 reads TGTGCCAGCAGCCTACTACTAGCGGGAGGTAGTGAGCAGTTCTTC. It is translated as CASSLLLAGGSEQFF.

This chain links TRBV28 with TRBJ1-2; D is possibly TRBD1 (6 bases). Germline values: CDR1 MDHEN, CDR2 SYDVKM. The V gene lost 6 bases and the J gene lost 3 bases, with 14 bases spanning the gap. The CDR3 sequence is 14 residues long. The CDR3 here is CASSLRGSDYGYTF. CDR3 bases: TGTGCCAGCAGCCTGAGGGGGTCTGACTATGGCTACACCTTC.

CDR3 DNA: TGTGCCAGCAGCAAGGGGGGGGCCACCTACAATGAGCAGTTCTTC. Protein sequence: CASSKGGATYNEQFF. The rearrangement links TRBV28 to TRBJ2-1; tentative D call: TRBD2 (7 bases). Germline CDR1 reads MDHEN; CDR2 reads SYDVKM. The CDR3 totals 15 residues. The ends were cut back, 6 bases at V and 2 bases at J, with 14 bases in the middle.

This CDR3 reads CASSPLGQGNRETQYF. DNA of the CDR3: TGTGCCAGCAGCCCTCTCGGACAGGGTAATAGGGAGACCCAGTACTTC. The gene calls are TRBV9 and TRBJ2-5, with 8 bases lining up with TRBD1. This CDR3 is built from 16 residues. V was pared by 4 bases and J by 5 bases, with 13 bases of the junction left unmatched. Germline assignment: CDR1 SGDLS and CDR2 YYNGEE.